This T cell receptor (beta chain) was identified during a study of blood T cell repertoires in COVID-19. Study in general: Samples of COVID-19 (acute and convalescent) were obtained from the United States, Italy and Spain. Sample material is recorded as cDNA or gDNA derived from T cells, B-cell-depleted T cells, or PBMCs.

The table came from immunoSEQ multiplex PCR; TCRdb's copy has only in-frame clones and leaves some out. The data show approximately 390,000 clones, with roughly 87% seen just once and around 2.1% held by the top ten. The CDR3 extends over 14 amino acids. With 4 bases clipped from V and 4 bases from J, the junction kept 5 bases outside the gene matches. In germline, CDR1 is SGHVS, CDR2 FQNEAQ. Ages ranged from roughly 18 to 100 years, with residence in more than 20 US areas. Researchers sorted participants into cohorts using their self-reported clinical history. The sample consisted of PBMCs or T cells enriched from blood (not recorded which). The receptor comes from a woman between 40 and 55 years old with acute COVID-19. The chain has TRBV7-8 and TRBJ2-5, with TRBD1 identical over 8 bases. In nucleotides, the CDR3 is TGTGCCAGCAGCTCCTCGGGACAGGTAGAGACCCAGTACTTC. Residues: CASSSSGQVETQYF.